This T cell receptor beta chain was captured in a study of T cell repertoires in cytomegalovirus infection. About the research overall: In public TCR beta signatures, there were indications of both CMV infection and matching HLA type. Points from the study as a whole: The cumulative frequency of public TCR beta families distinguished individuals who carried CMV together with the relevant HLA. Ex vivo, HLA-C-restricted CMV-specific TCR beta clonotypes prevailed over the rest of the response.

TCRdb fed the reads into MiXCR, producing one record per CDR3 protein. The sample consists of around 250,000 distinct CDR3 sequences, 15% to 20% of them appearing once. As to this clonotype: Its target is unknown.

Input material: CD8+ T cells from PBMCs. The clonotype comes from a human donor in good health (CMV status not recorded). Some clones in this sample may be carry-over from other donors' samples.

The CDR3 DNA sequence: TGTGCCAGCAGCTTGGGCGGGGGGATCTACAATGAGCAGTTCTTC. Translating gives CASSLGGGIYNEQFF. This chain links TRBV11-2 with TRBJ2-1; 8 bases are shared with TRBD2. Per the germline V gene, CDR1 is SGHAT and CDR2 is FQNNGV. The CDR3 runs to 15 residues. V lost 3 bases and J lost 3; bases outside the gene matches: 4. Together with reference TRBV11-2 and TRBJ2-1, the CDR3 gives the full variable domain: EAGVAQSPRYKIIEKRQSVAFWCNPISGHATLYWYQQILGQGPKLLIQFQNNGVVDDSQLPKDRFSAERLKGVDSTLKIQPAKLEDSAVYLCASSLGGGIYNEQFFGPGTRLTVL.